These 17 T cell receptor beta chains share one sample of origin, sequenced in a study of graft-versus-host responses after intestinal transplantation. No antigen has been assigned to these receptors. Some clones are missing from TCRdb's copy, which holds only in-frame ones; the method was immunoSEQ multiplex PCR. The sample lists about 61,000 clones, 90% to 95% occurring once. Sample: unstimulated CD4+ T cells sorted from spleen or lymph node cells, taken before transplant. The receptors stem from a human donor who was the organ donor for an intestinal transplant.

The chain links TRBV14 to TRBJ2-3, with 8 bases that match TRBD2. The V gene end was trimmed by 4 bases and the J gene end by 2 bases; junction bases not matched to a gene: 5. Germline-derived CDR1 and CDR2 are SGHDN and FVKESK. This CDR3 comprises 15 residues. As DNA, the CDR3 is TGTGCCAGCAGCCCAGGGACTAGATCCACAGATACGCAGTATTTT. Translating it yields CASSPGTRSTDTQYF.

The gene calls are TRBV5-1 and TRBJ2-4; tentative D call: TRBD2 (5 bases). The CDR3 contains 16 residues. Germline CDR1 SGHRS, CDR2 YFSETQ. The V end was cut by 0 bases, the J end by 2 bases, with 12 bases between. The CDR3 DNA reads TGCGCCAGCAGCTTGGGCTCGTCGGGGTCCAAAAACATTCAGTACTTC. Translated: CASSLGSSGSKNIQYF. Full variable domain (outside the CDR3, taken from reference TRBV5-1 and TRBJ2-4): KAGVTQTPRYLIKTRGQQVTLSCSPISGHRSVSWYQQTPGQGLQFLFEYFSETQRNKGNFPGRFSGRQFSNSRSEMNVSTLELGDSALYLCASSLGSSGSKNIQYFGAGTRLSVL.

The chain combines TRBV7-3 with TRBJ2-3, with D hard to call. The germline V gene has CDR1 SGHTA and CDR2 FQGTGA. Trimming pared 0 bases from V and 8 bases from J, leaving 6 bases between. This CDR3 is 12 amino acids long. The CDR3 DNA is TGTGCCAGCAGCTTAACGGGTGGTACGCAGTATTTT. Residues: CASSLTGGTQYF. Combining the CDR3 with reference TRBV7-3 and TRBJ2-3 gives the whole variable domain GAGVSQTPSNKVTEKGKYVELRCDPISGHTALYWYRQSLGQGPEFLIYFQGTGAADDSGLPNDRFFAVRPEGSVSTLKIQRTERGDSAVYLCASSLTGGTQYFGPGTRLTVL.

This clone was recorded only once. The chain uses TRBV5-1 and TRBJ2-1; 7 bases are a match to TRBD1. CDR1 is SGHRS and CDR2 is YFSETQ in the germline V gene. The CDR3 loop spans 14 amino acids. V lost 5 bases, J lost 6 bases, and 8 bases stayed unmatched. The CDR3 protein is CASRVQGVSNEQFF. CDR3 DNA sequence: TGCGCCAGCAGGGTGCAGGGGGTGAGCAATGAGCAGTTCTTC.

The gene calls are TRBV7-2 and TRBJ1-1, with 11 positions matching TRBD1. With 3 bases clipped from V and 8 bases from J, the junction kept 14 bases outside the gene matches. Germline values: CDR1 SGHTA, CDR2 FQGNSA. This CDR3 has 17 amino acids. The CDR3 loop reads CASSFANLGTGGSEAFF. In nucleotides, the CDR3 is TGTGCCAGCAGCTTCGCTAACCTAGGGACAGGGGGTTCGGAAGCTTTCTTT.

V usage is TRBV7-2 and J usage is TRBJ2-1; D unclear. CDR3 length: 12 residues. Trimming shortened V by 1 base and J by 7 bases, and 5 bases separated the two germline ends. Germline values: CDR1 SGHTA, CDR2 FQGNSA. The CDR3: CASSLVPNEQFF. Here the CDR3 DNA reads TGTGCCAGCAGCTTAGTACCGAATGAGCAGTTCTTC.

V gene TRBV5-1 combines with J gene TRBJ1-5; D possibly corresponds to TRBD1 (6 bases). Germline CDR1 and CDR2: SGHRS and YFSETQ. Trimming took 0 bases from V and 8 from J, leaving 12 bases between them. This CDR3 contains 14 residues. Written as DNA, the CDR3 is TGCGCCAGCAGCTTGGCTGGGAGGGGGGAGCCCCAGCATTTT. This translates into CASSLAGRGEPQHF.

The V gene is TRBV4-3, the J gene TRBJ2-3, with D possibly being TRBD2 (5 bases). CDR3 length: 16 residues. Looked up from germline, CDR1 is LGHNA and CDR2 is YSLEER. V was pared by 0 bases and J by 2 bases, with 12 bases between. This CDR3 reads CASSQDYGENTDTQYF. The CDR3 nucleotides read TGCGCCAGCAGCCAAGATTACGGGGAAAACACAGATACGCAGTATTTT.

The chain joins TRBV5-4 to TRBJ2-3; 7 bases are shared with TRBD2. Germline V gene data show CDR1 as SGHNT and CDR2 as YYREEE (reference sequence). The CDR3 length is 14 residues. V shed 2 bases and J 4 bases; nucleotides not matched to a gene: 4. For the CDR3, the DNA is TGTGCCAGCAGCTTTGAACGGGGGGCAGATACGCAGTATTTT. Translating it yields CASSFERGADTQYF.

The chain links TRBV5-1 to TRBJ1-1, with a tentative D call TRBD1 (6 bases). CDR3 length: 14 amino acids. Germline CDR1 and CDR2: SGHRS and YFSETQ. V was trimmed by 1 base and J by 10 bases, leaving 17 bases between them. CDR3 in amino acids: CASSLLSGEVGAFF. Here the CDR3 DNA reads TGCGCCAGCAGCTTGCTTTCAGGGGAAGTAGGAGCTTTCTTT.

This sequence joins TRBV7-2 and TRBJ2-5, with 7 positions matching TRBD1. Near its end, the DNA agrees better with TRBJ2-7, so the J call may be wrong. Germline lookup yields CDR1 SGHTA and CDR2 FQGNSA. The length of the CDR3 is 15 residues. The CDR3 is CASSLDRGWSYEQYF. The DNA for the CDR3 is TGTGCCAGCAGCTTAGACAGGGGATGGTCCTACGAGCAGTACTTC.

This clone was seen once. The chain links TRBV7-2 to TRBJ2-1; 15 bases match TRBD2. CDR3 length equals 16 residues. CDR1 and CDR2 (germline): SGHTA, FQGNSA. The ends lost 5 bases at V and 7 bases at J; junction bases unmatched: 6. The CDR3 DNA is TGTGCCAGCAGCCGGACTAGCGGGGGGGCCGTTAATGAGCAGTTCTTC. This gives the protein CASSRTSGGAVNEQFF.

The chain uses TRBV18 and TRBJ1-1; 10 nucleotides line up with TRBD1. The CDR3 covers 15 residues. J lost 4 bases, V lost 3 bases, and 5 bases had no gene match. Germline loops: CDR1 KGHSH, CDR2 LQKENI. Written as DNA, the CDR3 is TGTGCCAGCTCACCCCGGGACAGGGGTAGCACTGAAGCTTTCTTT. It yields the protein CASSPRDRGSTEAFF.

J is TRBJ1-5 and V is TRBV7-2; the match to TRBD1 covers 8 bases. V gave up 5 bases and J gave up 4 bases; unmatched junction bases: 7. CDR3 length equals 15 residues. Germline V gene data show CDR1 as SGHTA and CDR2 as FQGNSA. This CDR3 reads CASSLYRGGNQPQHF. CDR3 in DNA: TGTGCCAGCAGCCTTTACAGGGGGGGTAATCAGCCCCAGCATTTT.

The chain uses TRBV6-1 and TRBJ1-5; no firm D call. With 11 bases removed from V and 9 bases from J, the gap between germline ends came to 20 bases. The CDR3 runs to 13 residues. From germline, CDR1 is MNHNS and CDR2 SASEGT. The CDR3 coding sequence is TGTGCCGGAGCGAGGAGGGTTTCACGGCCCCAGCATTTT. It translates to CAGARRVSRPQHF.

This clone came up once. CDR3 bases: TGTGCCAGCAGCTTATTCAGGGGAAGTGGTACGGAGCAGTACTTC. This sequence encodes CASSLFRGSGTEQYF. The chain carries TRBV11-1 and TRBJ2-7; tentative D call: TRBD1 (6 bases). V was cut by 2 bases and J by 7 bases, with 18 bases left in between. Germline lookup yields CDR1 SGHAT and CDR2 FQDESV (reference sequence). The CDR3 has 15 residues.

The chain employs TRBV5-6 and TRBJ2-7, with D perhaps matching TRBD2 (7 bases). The germline V gene has CDR1 SGHDT and CDR2 YYEEEE. Trimming pared 2 bases from V and 5 bases from J, leaving 11 bases between. CDR3 length: 13 residues. Here the CDR3 DNA reads TGTGCCAGCAGCTTTCGGGGGGCCAACGAGCAGTACTTC. This gives the protein CASSFRGANEQYF. The whole variable domain, remainder taken from reference TRBV5-6 and TRBJ2-7, is DAGVTQSPTHLIKTRGQQVTLRCSPKSGHDTVSWYQQALGQGPQFIFQYYEEEERQRGNFPDRFSGHQFPNYSSELNVNALLLGDSALYLCASSFRGANEQYFGPGTRLTVT.